Here is one TCR beta chain with its context. No antigen is known for it. The data were produced by immunoSEQ multiplex PCR, yet TCRdb's version contains in-frame clones alone and is incomplete. The repertoire holds 47,000 or so clones, about 85% seen once, with about 30% in the top ten. The entry originates in a study of radiotherapy plus CTLA-4 blockade in lung cancer. The wider study: In under 20% of patients, objective responses were seen; around 34% had disease control. Whole-study findings and limits: Clones derived from tumor TCRs expanded in blood after radiotherapy plus ipilimumab. How blood T cell clones changed early, along with interferon-beta, reportedly forecast response best.

The CDR3 covers 15 residues. V dropped 1 base and J dropped 6; count of bases not matched to a gene: 10. Germline V lookup: CDR1 SGHDT, CDR2 YYEEEE. This TCR was sampled from a human donor with non-small cell lung cancer whose response to radiotherapy plus ipilimumab could not be evaluated. The rearrangement links TRBV5-6 to TRBJ2-7, with 7 bases that match TRBD2. Sequencing used peripheral blood, obtained from a patient treated with radiotherapy plus ipilimumab. As DNA, the CDR3 is TGTGCCAGCAGCTTGTTTGGCGGGAGTCCCGCCGAGCAGTACTTC. Translating it yields CASSLFGGSPAEQYF.